This record covers a single T cell receptor beta chain. Trimming cost V 3 bases and J 5 bases, with 10 bases left between them. CDR3 length: 12 residues. The germline gives CDR1 SQVTM, CDR2 ANQGSEA. These data are taken from a study of blood T cells in healthy people across ages. A second PCR, run for about 6 to 12 cycles, used a sample-barcoded 5' primer plus a J-beta primer mix. TCRdb passed the 5' RACE reads through MiXCR, listing each CDR3 protein once. The table includes over 1,500,000 distinct CDR3 sequences, roughly two fifths detected once. Sequencing was done on a sample of blood. The chain is built from TRBV29-1 and TRBJ1-2; no clear D. This clonotype originated in a human donor in good health. CDR3 nucleotide sequence: TGCAGCGTTGAGGTGACCGCTTATGGCTACACCTTC. This sequence encodes CSVEVTAYGYTF.